The 8 T cell receptor beta chains below come from one sample, sequenced in a study of cytomegalovirus exposure and HLA in healthy donors. The PCR contained 60 Vbeta and 13 Jbeta primers. Sequencing used immunoSEQ multiplex PCR; TCRdb keeps in-frame clones, though not all of them. The sample lists roughly 190,000 clones; roughly 80% were seen once. Sequencing input: PBMCs. These receptors all stem from a man aged 40-50 years in good health and CMV-seropositive.

The chain carries TRBV29-1 and TRBJ1-2; weak D call: TRBD1 (6 bases). The V and J ends lost 7 bases and 8 bases respectively, with 14 bases between them. The CDR3 loop spans 11 amino acids. Germline values: CDR1 SQVTM, CDR2 ANQGSEA. The CDR3 loop is CSASGDGGYTF. The CDR3 coding sequence is TGCAGCGCCTCAGGGGACGGAGGCTACACCTTC.

The chain joins TRBV6-4 to TRBJ2-1; 8 bases map to TRBD2. The CDR3 contains 14 residues. Germline V gene lookup returns CDR1 MRHNA and CDR2 SNTAGT. V shed 7 bases, J shed 10 bases, and the junction held 12 bases outside the gene matches. The chain's CDR3 is CASKETSASREQFF. Written as DNA, the CDR3 is TGTGCCAGCAAAGAGACTAGCGCCTCTCGGGAGCAGTTCTTC.

The rearrangement uses TRBV11-2 and TRBJ2-1; D is perhaps TRBD2 (6 bases). Trimming pared 0 bases from V and 8 bases from J, leaving 11 bases between. CDR1 and CDR2 (germline): SGHAT, FQNNGV. The CDR3 runs 14 residues. The CDR3 is CASSLDTGVDEQFF. DNA for the CDR3: TGTGCCAGCAGCTTAGATACGGGGGTCGATGAGCAGTTCTTC.

This rearrangement joins TRBV7-9 to TRBJ1-2, with 8 bases matching TRBD1. The CDR3 totals 15 residues. From germline, CDR1 is SEHNR and CDR2 FQNEAQ (reference sequence). Germline trimming cut 7 bases from V and 4 bases from J; bases unmatched to any gene: 11. The CDR3 reads CASNVRQGIPYGYTF. CDR3 DNA: TGTGCCAGCAATGTCAGACAGGGGATTCCCTATGGCTACACCTTC.

V gene TRBV7-2 combines with J gene TRBJ2-4, with TRBD1 as a possible D gene (5 bases). This CDR3 is 13 amino acids long. Trimming took 4 bases from V and 6 from J, leaving 10 bases between them. In germline, CDR1 is SGHTA, CDR2 FQGNSA. CDR3 DNA: TGTGCCAGCAGCTCTGGGGCTGGAAACATTCAGTACTTC. Amino acid sequence: CASSSGAGNIQYF. Complete variable domain (other parts from reference TRBV7-2 and TRBJ2-4): GAGVSQSPSNKVTEKGKDVELRCDPISGHTALYWYRQSLGQGLEFLIYFQGNSAPDKSGLPSDRFSAERTGGSVSTLTIQRTQQEDSAVYLCASSSGAGNIQYFGAGTRLSVL.

The chain links TRBV6-5 to TRBJ2-3; 8 bases fit TRBD2. Per the germline V gene, CDR1 is MNHEY and CDR2 is SVGAGI. The junction had 1 base not matched to a gene; V was cut back by 5 bases and J by 0 bases. This CDR3 is 14 amino acids long. The CDR3 reads CASSAGGSTDTQYF. The CDR3, as DNA: TGTGCCAGCAGTGCGGGGGGTAGCACAGATACGCAGTATTTT.

The chain carries TRBV2 and TRBJ2-7, with TRBD2 as a possible D gene (5 bases). V was trimmed by 7 bases and J by 1 base, leaving 11 bases between them. CDR1 and CDR2 (germline): SNHLY, FYNNEI. CDR3 length equals 13 residues. CDR3 sequence reads: CASIALASYEQYF. CDR3 DNA: TGTGCCAGCATAGCGCTAGCTTCCTACGAGCAGTACTTC.

This clone appeared a single time. This chain joins TRBV4-3 and TRBJ2-7, with TRBD2 matching over 7 bases. J gave up 4 bases and V 1 base, and 7 bases lay outside the gene matches. CDR1 LGHNA and CDR2 YSLEER come from the germline V gene. This CDR3 has 15 residues. The CDR3, as DNA: TGCGCCAGCAGCCAAGGACTAGCATCTGGGTACGAGCAGTACTTC. It yields the protein CASSQGLASGYEQYF.